This is a list of T cell receptor beta chains from one sample in a study of cytomegalovirus exposure and HLA in healthy donors. Here immunoSEQ multiplex PCR was the method, and the copy in TCRdb shows in-frame clones only, minus some. The sample includes over 150,000 clones, around 78% of them seen just once. The sequencing input was PBMCs. These receptors all stem from a woman in her 50s in good health and CMV-seropositive. Each CDR3 is given with its conserved first and last residue. The order of the fields is clone size, V gene, D gene, J gene, CDR3 DNA, CDR3 protein. A D gene is named only where the DNA matches it firmly. A clone size is listed for some rows: how often the clone was seen (once, few, many), or a class if it is expanded.

size: .
V: TRBV5-5
D: TRBD1
J: TRBJ1-1
DNA: TGTGCCAGCATCCCCAGACAGGGACGAACTGAAGCTTTCTTT
CDR3: CASIPRQGRTEAFF

size: .
V: TRBV27
D: .
J: TRBJ2-6
DNA: TGTGCCAGCAGTTTAGTCGGAAGTGGGGCCAACGGCCTGACTTTC
CDR3: CASSLVGSGANGLTF

size: .
V: TRBV30
D: TRBD2
J: TRBJ2-3
DNA: TGTGCCTGGAAAACGGAGGGGGCTAGCGGGGTCACAGATACGCAGTATTTT
CDR3: CAWKTEGASGVTDTQYF

size: .
V: TRBV28
D: .
J: TRBJ1-1
DNA: TGTGCCAGCTCCTTTAGCAGCCGGATGAACACTGAAGCTTTCTTT
CDR3: CASSFSSRMNTEAFF

size: .
V: TRBV6-5
D: TRBD1
J: TRBJ1-1
DNA: TGTGCCAGCAGTGACCCTGGACAGGGGGGGCTTTTT
CDR3: CASSDPGQGGLF

size: .
V: TRBV6-1
D: TRBD2
J: TRBJ2-1
DNA: TGTGCCAGCAGTCCTCCACTAGCGGGAGGCAATGAGCAGTTCTTC
CDR3: CASSPPLAGGNEQFF

size: .
V: TRBV4-2
D: .
J: TRBJ2-3
DNA: TGTGCCAGCAGCCAAGGGGTCCGCGGGAGCACAGATACGCAGTATTTT
CDR3: CASSQGVRGSTDTQYF

size: .
V: TRBV7-8
D: .
J: TRBJ1-1
DNA: TGTGCCAGCAGCTACTCCTTCGGGGAGCCGGGTACTGAAGCTTTCTTT
CDR3: CASSYSFGEPGTEAFF

size: .
V: TRBV7-2
D: .
J: TRBJ1-2
DNA: TGTGCCAGCAGCTTATTGGGAATGCGACAGCCCATTACAAGGGGCTACACCTTC
CDR3: CASSLLGMRQPITRGYTF

size: .
V: TRBV19
D: TRBD2
J: TRBJ2-7
DNA: TGTGCCAGTAGTGTCCGGCTAGCGGTCGACGAGCAGTACTTC
CDR3: CASSVRLAVDEQYF

size: .
V: TRBV6-1
D: .
J: TRBJ1-1
DNA: TGTGCCAGCAGGGAGGTATATAACACTGAAGCTTTCTTT
CDR3: CASREVYNTEAFF

size: .
V: TRBV4-2
D: TRBD1
J: TRBJ2-4
DNA: TGTGCCAGCAGCCCGGGACAGGGGGCGGTCAAAAACATTCAGTACTTC
CDR3: CASSPGQGAVKNIQYF

size: .
V: TRBV11-3
D: .
J: TRBJ2-3
DNA: TGTGCCAGCAGCTCCCGGTGGGGGACTAGCACAGATACGCAGTATTTT
CDR3: CASSSRWGTSTDTQYF

size: .
V: TRBV4-1
D: TRBD1
J: TRBJ1-1
DNA: TGCGCCAGCAGCGGAGGACAGGGGGCGGGGAGTCCGGCTTTCTTT
CDR3: CASSGGQGAGSPAFF

size: .
V: TRBV13
D: .
J: TRBJ2-1
DNA: TGTGCCAGCAACCTGGGACTCCACAATGAGCAGTTCTTC
CDR3: CASNLGLHNEQFF

size: .
V: TRBV5-6
D: TRBD1
J: TRBJ1-2
DNA: TGTGCCAGCAGCTCTGACAGGGGTTACTATGGCTACACCTTC
CDR3: CASSSDRGYYGYTF

size: .
V: TRBV19
D: TRBD1
J: TRBJ1-5
DNA: TGTGCCAGTAGTATTGGGGGACAGGGACAGCCCCAGCATTTT
CDR3: CASSIGGQGQPQHF

size: .
V: TRBV7-6
D: TRBD1
J: TRBJ1-6
DNA: TGTGCCAGCAGCGTACAGGGGAGCGATTCACCCCTCCACTTT
CDR3: CASSVQGSDSPLHF

size: .
V: TRBV4-3
D: TRBD1
J: TRBJ1-1
DNA: TGCGCCAGCAGCTCCTCCGGAGGACAGGGGAGGAACACTGAAGCTTTCTTT
CDR3: CASSSSGGQGRNTEAFF

size: .
V: TRBV5-4
D: TRBD1
J: TRBJ1-5
DNA: TGTGCCAGCAGCTTGGACAGGGGGCGTCAGCCCCAGCATTTT
CDR3: CASSLDRGRQPQHF

size: .
V: TRBV25-1
D: TRBD1
J: TRBJ2-5
DNA: TGTGCCAGCAGTGAATATTGGGGGACAGGGCAAGAGACCCAGTACTTC
CDR3: CASSEYWGTGQETQYF

size: few
V: TRBV7-2
D: .
J: TRBJ2-1
DNA: TGTGCCAGCAGCTTAGCCGTCGGGGAGCAGTTCTTC
CDR3: CASSLAVGEQFF

size: .
V: TRBV2
D: .
J: TRBJ1-4
DNA: TGTGCCAGCAGCCTAGACCTAACGGGGGGTGAAAAACTGTTTTTT
CDR3: CASSLDLTGGEKLFF

size: .
V: TRBV19
D: TRBD1
J: TRBJ1-5
DNA: TGTGCCAGTAGTATAAGGGGACAGACTAAGCCCCAGCATTTT
CDR3: CASSIRGQTKPQHF

size: once
V: TRBV7-9
D: TRBD2
J: TRBJ2-5
DNA: TGTGCCAGCAGCTCGGGTAGCGGGGGCCAAGAGACCCAGTACTTC
CDR3: CASSSGSGGQETQYF

size: .
V: TRBV30
D: TRBD2
J: TRBJ2-3
DNA: TGTGCCTGGAGTCAGACTAGCGGGGGGACAGATACGCAGTATTTT
CDR3: CAWSQTSGGTDTQYF